This T cell receptor beta chain was identified during a study of a mutant IDH1 vaccine in newly diagnosed glioma. The sample's time point: week 47, end of study. Vaccine doses each comprised 300 ug of mutant IDH1 20-mer peptide, with topical imiquimod. In the case of this clone: Antigen: not known.

Profiled with immunoSEQ multiplex PCR; TCRdb holds only in-frame clones, not every one. The sample consists of roughly 31,000 clones, roughly four fifths of them appearing once. The receptor's source is a man younger than 45 with glioma. Sequenced material: PBMCs, taken from a glioma patient whose treatment included an IDH1 peptide vaccine.

The CDR3 DNA reads TGTGCCAGCAGCTTGGGACAGGGGATAAATCAGCCCCAGCATTTT. The encoded protein is CASSLGQGINQPQHF. This chain connects TRBV5-5 to TRBJ1-5, with 8 bases matching TRBD1. The CDR3 covers 15 residues. The V segment lost 0 bases and the J segment 4 bases; nucleotides outside the gene matches: 3. In germline, CDR1 is SGHKS, CDR2 YYEKEE (reference sequence).